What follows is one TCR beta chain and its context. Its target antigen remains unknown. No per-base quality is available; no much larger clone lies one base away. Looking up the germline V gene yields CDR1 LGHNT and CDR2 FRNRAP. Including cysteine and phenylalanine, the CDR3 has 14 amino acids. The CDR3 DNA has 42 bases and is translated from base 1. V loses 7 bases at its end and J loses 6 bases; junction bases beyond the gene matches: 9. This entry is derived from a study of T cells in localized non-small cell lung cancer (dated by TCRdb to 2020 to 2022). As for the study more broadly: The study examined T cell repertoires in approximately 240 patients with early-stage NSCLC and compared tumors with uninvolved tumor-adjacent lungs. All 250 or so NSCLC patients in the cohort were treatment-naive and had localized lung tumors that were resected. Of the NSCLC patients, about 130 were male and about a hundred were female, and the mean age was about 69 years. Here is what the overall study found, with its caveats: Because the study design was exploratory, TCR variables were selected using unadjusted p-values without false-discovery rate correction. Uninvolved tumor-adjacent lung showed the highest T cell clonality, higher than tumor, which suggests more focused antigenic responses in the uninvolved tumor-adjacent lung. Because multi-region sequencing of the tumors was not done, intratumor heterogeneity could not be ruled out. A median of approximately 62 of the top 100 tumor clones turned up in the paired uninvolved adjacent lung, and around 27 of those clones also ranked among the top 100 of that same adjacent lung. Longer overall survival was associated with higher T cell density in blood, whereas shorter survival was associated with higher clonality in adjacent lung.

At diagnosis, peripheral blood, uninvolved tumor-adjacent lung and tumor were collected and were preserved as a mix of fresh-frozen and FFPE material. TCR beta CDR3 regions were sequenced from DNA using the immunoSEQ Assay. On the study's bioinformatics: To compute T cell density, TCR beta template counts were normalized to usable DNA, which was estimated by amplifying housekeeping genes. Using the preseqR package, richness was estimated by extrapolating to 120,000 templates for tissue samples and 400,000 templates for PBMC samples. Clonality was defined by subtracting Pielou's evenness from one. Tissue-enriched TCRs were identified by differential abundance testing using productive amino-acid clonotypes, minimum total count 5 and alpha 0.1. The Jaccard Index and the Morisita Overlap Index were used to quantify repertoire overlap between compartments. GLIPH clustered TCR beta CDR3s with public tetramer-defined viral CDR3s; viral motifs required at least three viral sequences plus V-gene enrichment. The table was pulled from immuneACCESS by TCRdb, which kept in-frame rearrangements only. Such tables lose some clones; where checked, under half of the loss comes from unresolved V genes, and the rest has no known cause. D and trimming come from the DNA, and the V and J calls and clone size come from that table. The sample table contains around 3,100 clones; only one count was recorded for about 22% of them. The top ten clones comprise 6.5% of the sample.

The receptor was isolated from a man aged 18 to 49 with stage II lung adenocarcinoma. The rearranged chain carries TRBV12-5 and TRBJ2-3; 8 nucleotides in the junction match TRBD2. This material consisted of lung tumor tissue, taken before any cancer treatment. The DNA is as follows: TGTGCTAGTGCGATCGGGGGGGCGGATGATACGCAGTATTTT. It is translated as CASAIGGADDTQYF.